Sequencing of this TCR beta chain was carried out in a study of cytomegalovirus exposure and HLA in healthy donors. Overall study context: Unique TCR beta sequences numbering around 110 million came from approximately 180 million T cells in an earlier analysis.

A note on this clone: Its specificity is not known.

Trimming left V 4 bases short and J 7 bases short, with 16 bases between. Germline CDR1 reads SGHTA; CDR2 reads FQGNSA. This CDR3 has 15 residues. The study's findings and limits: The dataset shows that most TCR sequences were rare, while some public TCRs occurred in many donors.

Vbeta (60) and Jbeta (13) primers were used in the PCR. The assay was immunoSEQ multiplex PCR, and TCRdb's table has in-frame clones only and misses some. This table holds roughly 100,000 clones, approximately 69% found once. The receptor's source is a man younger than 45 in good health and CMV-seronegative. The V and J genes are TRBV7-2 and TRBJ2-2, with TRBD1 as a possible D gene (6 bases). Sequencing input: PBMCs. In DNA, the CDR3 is TGTGCCAGCAGCTATTGGGGGCTAGGAGACGGGGAGCTGTTTTTT. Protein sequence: CASSYWGLGDGELFF. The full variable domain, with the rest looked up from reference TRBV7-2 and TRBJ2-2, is GAGVSQSPSNKVTEKGKDVELRCDPISGHTALYWYRQSLGQGLEFLIYFQGNSAPDKSGLPSDRFSAERTGGSVSTLTIQRTQQEDSAVYLCASSYWGLGDGELFFGEGSRLTVL.